This TCR beta chain was captured by sequencing in a study of blood T cell repertoires in COVID-19. Across the study: COVID-19 samples from acute and convalescent phases originated in the United States, Italy and Spain. In each case, the material was cDNA or gDNA derived from T cells, B-cell-depleted T cells, or PBMCs.

This CDR3 is built from 16 residues. The V segment lost 5 bases and the J segment 0 bases; nucleotides outside the gene matches: 6. CDR1 is LNHDA, CDR2 SQIVND, per germline (reference sequence). How the authors handled the data: Amplification of reference gene primers provided the estimated nucleated cell counts. Measured with immunoSEQ multiplex PCR; TCRdb has only the in-frame clones, and not every one. That table supplies the V and J calls and clone size; D and trimming were determined from the DNA. Of some 93,000 clones listed, 86% are singletons. Sequencing input: peripheral blood. The rearrangement joins TRBV19 to TRBJ1-2, with 10 bases identical to TRBD1. This receptor was taken from an elderly woman with acute or convalescent COVID-19. In nucleotides, the CDR3 is TGTGCCAGTAGTCCGACCGGGACAGGGGCTAACTATGGCTACACCTTC. It specifies CASSPTGTGANYGYTF.